The present entry profiles one T cell receptor (beta chain) with its context. Its matching antigen is unknown. Using immunoSEQ multiplex PCR, the repertoire was profiled, and TCRdb retains in-frame clones only, with some absent. The data show around 57,000 clones, roughly 86% seen once. This sample is part of a study of identifying expanded T cells in peripheral blood. General study results and limits: Clone count variance between approximately two-week samples rose with total template count.

V lost 5 bases, J lost 0 bases, and 18 bases stayed unmatched. This CDR3 has 20 amino acids. Germline loops: CDR1 LNHDA, CDR2 SQIVND (reference sequence). The gene calls are TRBV19 and TRBJ1-5; 8 bases match TRBD1. The specimen sequenced was blood. This TCR was sampled from a person between 18 and 75 years old in good health. This CDR3 reads CASSFWAGTGLFDSNQPQHF. CDR3 DNA: TGTGCCAGTAGTTTCTGGGCTGGGACAGGACTTTTTGATAGCAATCAGCCCCAGCATTTT.